Listed below are T cell receptor beta chains from one sample, sequenced in a study of CD8 T cells in Susac syndrome. TCRdb fed the immunoSEQ multiplex PCR reads into MiXCR, producing one record per CDR3 protein. Seen here are 150,000 or so distinct CDR3 sequences, approximately 95% observed once, and the top ten hold approximately 0.13%. The sample comprised CD4+ T cells from PBMCs. The receptors were sampled from a human donor with Susac syndrome. Both conserved end residues are part of each CDR3. The order of the fields is clone size, V gene, D gene, J gene, CDR3 protein, CDR3 DNA. The D gene is left open where the match is weak. Rows give clone size only sometimes, using once, few, many, or a class for an expanded clone.

NA,TRBV20-1,NA,TRBJ1-1,CSAARSEAFF,TGCAGTGCTGCCCGCAGTGAAGCTTTCTTT
NA,TRBV7-8,NA,TRBJ1-2,CASSLEGTAFGYTF,TGTGCCAGCAGCTTAGAAGGGACGGCCTTTGGCTACACCTTC
NA,TRBV12-3/TRBV12-4,NA,TRBJ2-7,CASSLKGRISYEQYF,TGTGCCAGCAGTTTAAAGGGCCGTATATCCTACGAGCAGTACTTC
NA,TRBV20-1,NA,TRBJ1-4,CSASVDSGGEKLFF,TGCAGTGCTAGCGTGGACAGCGGCGGGGAAAAACTGTTTTTT
NA,TRBV14,TRBD1,TRBJ1-2,CASSPSRDRAYGYTF,TGTGCCAGCAGCCCGAGCCGGGACAGGGCCTATGGCTACACCTTC
NA,TRBV6-6,TRBD2,TRBJ2-3,CASSRLAGDTQYF,TGTGCCAGCAGTAGACTAGCGGGAGATACGCAGTATTTT
NA,TRBV6-6,TRBD2,TRBJ2-1,CASSAGLAGTNNEQFF,TGTGCCAGCAGTGCCGGACTAGCGGGGACTAACAATGAGCAGTTCTTC
NA,TRBV5-1,NA,TRBJ2-1,CASSLVPGRNEQFF,TGCGCCAGCAGCTTGGTCCCGGGTAGGAATGAGCAGTTCTTC
NA,TRBV12-3/TRBV12-4,TRBD1,TRBJ1-1,CASRKGQGAAEAFF,TGTGCCAGCAGGAAGGGACAGGGGGCGGCTGAAGCTTTCTTT
NA,TRBV6-6,TRBD2,TRBJ2-7,CASSYSSGSLYEQYF,TGTGCCAGCAGTTATTCTAGCGGGAGTTTGTACGAGCAGTACTTC
NA,TRBV6-2/TRBV6-3,NA,TRBJ2-1,CASSVGNEQFF,TGTGCCAGCTCCGTGGGTAATGAGCAGTTCTTC
NA,TRBV7-2,NA,TRBJ1-4,CASSLDKSRVNEKLFF,TGTGCCAGCAGCTTAGATAAGAGCCGCGTGAATGAAAAACTGTTTTTT
NA,TRBV20-1,NA,TRBJ1-5,CSAAGRDQPQHF,TGCAGTGCTGCAGGGCGGGATCAGCCCCAGCATTTT
NA,TRBV20-1,NA,TRBJ1-3,CSARGSGSSGNTIYF,TGCAGTGCTAGAGGGTCCGGGAGCTCTGGAAACACCATATATTTT
NA,TRBV20-1,TRBD2,TRBJ2-1,CSAQLAQYNEQFF,TGCAGTGCCCAACTAGCGCAATACAATGAGCAGTTCTTC
NA,TRBV24-1,NA,TRBJ2-3,CATSDPWGDTQYF,TGTGCCACCAGTGATCCCTGGGGAGATACGCAGTATTTT
few,TRBV18,TRBD1,TRBJ2-5,CASSLGQVQETQYF,TGTGCCAGCTCACTCGGACAGGTTCAAGAGACCCAGTACTTC
NA,TRBV10-3,NA,TRBJ1-1,CAISELTGPTEAFF,TGTGCCATCAGTGAGCTAACAGGGCCCACTGAAGCTTTCTTT
NA,TRBV20-1,NA,TRBJ2-7,CSASASHEQYF,TGCAGTGCTAGCGCGAGCCACGAGCAGTACTTC
NA,TRBV7-3,TRBD1,TRBJ2-2,CASSLGQRNTGELFF,TGTGCCAGCAGCTTGGGACAGAGAAACACCGGGGAGCTGTTTTTT
NA,TRBV4-1,TRBD1,TRBJ2-3,CASSQPIRQGLTDTQYF,TGCGCCAGCAGCCAACCGATCCGACAGGGCCTCACAGATACGCAGTATTTT
NA,TRBV30,NA,TRBJ2-3,CAWIITDTQYF,TGTGCCTGGATAATCACAGATACGCAGTATTTT
NA,TRBV29-1,NA,TRBJ1-1,CSGQNTEAFF,TGCAGCGGCCAGAACACTGAAGCTTTCTTT
NA,TRBV29-1,NA,TRBJ1-2,CSGWGGYGYTF,TGCAGCGGCTGGGGGGGCTACGGCTACACCTTC
NA,TRBV3-1,NA,TRBJ1-1,CASSLQTNTEAFF,TGTGCCAGCAGCCTACAGACGAACACTGAAGCTTTCTTT
NA,TRBV28,TRBD1,TRBJ2-5,CASRKGQGGETQYF,TGTGCCAGCAGGAAGGGACAGGGTGGGGAGACCCAGTACTTC
NA,TRBV7-2,NA,TRBJ2-1,CASSPSRNEQFF,TGTGCCAGCAGCCCCAGCCGCAATGAGCAGTTCTTC
NA,TRBV12-5,NA,TRBJ2-5,CASGLDPARDLGETQYF,TGTGCTAGTGGTTTGGACCCCGCCCGGGACCTGGGGGAGACCCAGTACTTC
NA,TRBV7-2,TRBD2,TRBJ2-1,CASSRGPSSGGGAEQFF,TGTGCCAGCAGCCGAGGCCCCTCTAGCGGGGGAGGCGCTGAGCAGTTCTTC
NA,TRBV27,TRBD1,TRBJ2-6,CASSPSPGTGGRGANVLTF,TGTGCCAGCAGTCCTAGCCCCGGGACAGGGGGCCGTGGGGCCAACGTCCTGACTTTC